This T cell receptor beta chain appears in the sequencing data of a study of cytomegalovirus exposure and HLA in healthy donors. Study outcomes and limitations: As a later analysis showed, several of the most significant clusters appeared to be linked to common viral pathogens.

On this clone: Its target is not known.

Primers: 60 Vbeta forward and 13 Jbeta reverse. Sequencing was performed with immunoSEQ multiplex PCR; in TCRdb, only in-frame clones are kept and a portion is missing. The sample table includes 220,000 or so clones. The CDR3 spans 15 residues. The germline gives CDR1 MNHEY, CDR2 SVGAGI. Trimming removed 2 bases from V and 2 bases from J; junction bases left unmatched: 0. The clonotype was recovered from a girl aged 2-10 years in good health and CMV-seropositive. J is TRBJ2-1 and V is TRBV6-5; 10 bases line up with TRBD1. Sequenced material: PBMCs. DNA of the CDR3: TGTGCCAGCAGTTACGGACAGGGGGCCTACAATGAGCAGTTCTTC. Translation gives CASSYGQGAYNEQFF.